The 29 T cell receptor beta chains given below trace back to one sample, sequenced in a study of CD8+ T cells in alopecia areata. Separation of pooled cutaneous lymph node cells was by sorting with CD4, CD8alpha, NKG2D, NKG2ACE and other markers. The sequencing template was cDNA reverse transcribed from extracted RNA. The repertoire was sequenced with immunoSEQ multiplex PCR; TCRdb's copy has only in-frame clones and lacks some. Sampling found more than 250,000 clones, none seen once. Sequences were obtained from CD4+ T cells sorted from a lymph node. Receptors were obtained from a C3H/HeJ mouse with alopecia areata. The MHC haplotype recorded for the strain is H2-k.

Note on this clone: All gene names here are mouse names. The CDR3 is CASSQDEGRDTEVFF. The sequenced CDR3 bases are TGTGCCAGCAGCCAAGATGAGGGGAGGGACACA. V is TRBV5 and J is TRBJ1-1, with D possibly TRBD1 on 5 matching bases. The read ends 4 residues early relative to the CDR3; the germline J gene fills the gap. The CDR3 spans 15 residues. Trimming left V 0 bases short and J 3 bases short, with 11 bases between. In germline, CDR1 is LGHNA, CDR2 YNLKQL (reference sequence).

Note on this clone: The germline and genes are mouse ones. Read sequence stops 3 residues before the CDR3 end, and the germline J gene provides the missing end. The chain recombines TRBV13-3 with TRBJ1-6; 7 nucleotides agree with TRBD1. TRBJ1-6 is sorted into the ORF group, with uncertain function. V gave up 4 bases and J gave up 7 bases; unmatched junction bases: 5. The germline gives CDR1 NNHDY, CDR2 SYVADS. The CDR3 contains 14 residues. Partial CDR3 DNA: TGTGCCAGCAGTCGACAGGGTGGGAATTCGCCC. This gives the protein CASSRQGGNSP. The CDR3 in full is CASSRQGGNSPLYF.

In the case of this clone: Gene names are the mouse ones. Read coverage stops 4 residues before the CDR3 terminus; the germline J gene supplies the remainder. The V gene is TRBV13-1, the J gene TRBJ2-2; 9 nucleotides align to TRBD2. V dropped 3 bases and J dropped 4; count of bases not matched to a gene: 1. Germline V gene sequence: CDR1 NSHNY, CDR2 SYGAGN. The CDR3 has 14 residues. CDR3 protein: CASSVGGATGQLYF. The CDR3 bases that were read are TGTGCCAGCAGTGTTGGGGGGGCCACCGGG.

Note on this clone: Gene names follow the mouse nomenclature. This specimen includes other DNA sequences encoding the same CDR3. The CDR3 DNA, read in part, is TGTGCCAGCGGTGACAGGGGGGGGGAC. Its protein product is CASGDRGGD. The entire CDR3 reads CASGDRGGDTQYF. This sequence joins TRBV13-2 and TRBJ2-5; D possibly matches TRBD1 or TRBD2 (7 bases each). The read halts 4 residues ahead of the CDR3 end, with the missing end drawn from the germline J gene. CDR1 and CDR2 from the germline V gene are NNHNN and SYGAGS (reference sequence). The CDR3 contains 13 residues.

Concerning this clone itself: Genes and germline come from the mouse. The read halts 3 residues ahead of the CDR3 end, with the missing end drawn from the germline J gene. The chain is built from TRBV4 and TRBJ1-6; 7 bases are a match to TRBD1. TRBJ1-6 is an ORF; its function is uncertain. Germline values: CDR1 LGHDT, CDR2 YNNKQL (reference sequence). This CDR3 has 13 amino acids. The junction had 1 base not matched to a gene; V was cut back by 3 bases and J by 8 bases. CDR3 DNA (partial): TGTGCCAGCAGCTACGACAGGGATTCGCCC. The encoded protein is CASSYDRDSP. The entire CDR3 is CASSYDRDSPLYF.

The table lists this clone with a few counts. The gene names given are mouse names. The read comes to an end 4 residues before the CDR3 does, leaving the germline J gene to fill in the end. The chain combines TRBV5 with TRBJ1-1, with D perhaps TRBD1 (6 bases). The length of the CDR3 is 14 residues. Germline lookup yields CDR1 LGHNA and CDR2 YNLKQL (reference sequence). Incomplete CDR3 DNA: TGTGCCAGCAGCCCTCCTCCAGGGGATGCA. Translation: CASSPPPGDA. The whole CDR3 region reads CASSPPPGDAEVFF.

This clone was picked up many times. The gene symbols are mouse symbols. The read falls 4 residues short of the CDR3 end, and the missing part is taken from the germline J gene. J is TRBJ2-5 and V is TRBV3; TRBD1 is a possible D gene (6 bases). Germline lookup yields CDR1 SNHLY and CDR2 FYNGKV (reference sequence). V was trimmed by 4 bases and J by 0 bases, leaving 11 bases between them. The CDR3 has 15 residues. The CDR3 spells CASSSDRHNQDTQYF. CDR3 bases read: TGTGCCAGCAGCTCCGACAGGCATAACCAAGAC.

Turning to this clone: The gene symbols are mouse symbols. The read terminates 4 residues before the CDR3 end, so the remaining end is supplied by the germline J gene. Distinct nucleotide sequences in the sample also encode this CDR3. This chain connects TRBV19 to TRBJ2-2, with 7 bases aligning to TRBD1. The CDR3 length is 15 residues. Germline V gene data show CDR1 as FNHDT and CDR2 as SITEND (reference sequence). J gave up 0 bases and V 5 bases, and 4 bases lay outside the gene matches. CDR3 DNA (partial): TGTGCCAGCAGGAGACAGGGAGCAAACACCGGG. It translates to CASRRQGANTG. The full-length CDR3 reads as CASRRQGANTGQLYF.

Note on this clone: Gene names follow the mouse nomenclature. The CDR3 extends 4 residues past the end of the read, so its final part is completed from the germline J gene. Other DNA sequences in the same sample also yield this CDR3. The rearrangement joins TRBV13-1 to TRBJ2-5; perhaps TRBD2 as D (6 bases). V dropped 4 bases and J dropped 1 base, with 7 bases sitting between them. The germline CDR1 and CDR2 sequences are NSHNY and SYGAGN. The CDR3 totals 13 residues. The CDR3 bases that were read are TGTGCCAGCAGTTGGGGGTACCAAGAC. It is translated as CASSWGYQD. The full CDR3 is CASSWGYQDTQYF.

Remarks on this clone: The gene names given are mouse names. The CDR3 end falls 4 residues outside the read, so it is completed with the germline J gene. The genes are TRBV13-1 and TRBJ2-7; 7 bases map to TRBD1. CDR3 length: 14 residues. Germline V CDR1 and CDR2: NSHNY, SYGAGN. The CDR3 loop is CASSDLTGRNEQYF. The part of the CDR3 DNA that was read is TGTGCCAGCAGTGATTTGACAGGGAGGAAT.

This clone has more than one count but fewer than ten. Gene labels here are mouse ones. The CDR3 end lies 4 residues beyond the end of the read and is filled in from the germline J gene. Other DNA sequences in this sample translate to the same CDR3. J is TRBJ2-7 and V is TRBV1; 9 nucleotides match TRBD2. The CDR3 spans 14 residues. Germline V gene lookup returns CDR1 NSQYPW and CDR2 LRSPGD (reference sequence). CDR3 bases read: TGCACCTGCAGTGCAGTTGACTGGGGGTAT. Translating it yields CTCSAVDWGY. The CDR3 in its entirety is CTCSAVDWGYEQYF.

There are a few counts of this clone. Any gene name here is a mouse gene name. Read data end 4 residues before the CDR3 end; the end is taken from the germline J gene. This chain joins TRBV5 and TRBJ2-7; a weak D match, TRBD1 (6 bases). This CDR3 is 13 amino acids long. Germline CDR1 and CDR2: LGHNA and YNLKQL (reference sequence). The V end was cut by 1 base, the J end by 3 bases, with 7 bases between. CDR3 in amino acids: CASSQVDSYEQYF. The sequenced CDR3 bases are TGTGCCAGCAGCCAAGTGGACAGCTAT.

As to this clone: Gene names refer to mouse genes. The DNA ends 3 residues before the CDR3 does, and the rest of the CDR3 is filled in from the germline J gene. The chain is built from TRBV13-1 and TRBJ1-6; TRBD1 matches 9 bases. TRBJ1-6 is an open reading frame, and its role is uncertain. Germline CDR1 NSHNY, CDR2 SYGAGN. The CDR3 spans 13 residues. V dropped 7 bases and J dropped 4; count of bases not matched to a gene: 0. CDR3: CASGTGYNSPLYF. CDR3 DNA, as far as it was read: TGTGCCAGCGGGACAGGGTATAATTCGCCC.

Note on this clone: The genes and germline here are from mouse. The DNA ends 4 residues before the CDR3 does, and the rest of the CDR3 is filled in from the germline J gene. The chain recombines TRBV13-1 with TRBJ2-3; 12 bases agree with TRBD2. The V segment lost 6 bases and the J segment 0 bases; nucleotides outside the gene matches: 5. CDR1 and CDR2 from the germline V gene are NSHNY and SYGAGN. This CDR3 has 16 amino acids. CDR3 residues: CASTDWGGASAETLYF. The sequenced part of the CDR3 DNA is TGTGCCAGCACTGACTGGGGGGGCGCGAGTGCAGAA.

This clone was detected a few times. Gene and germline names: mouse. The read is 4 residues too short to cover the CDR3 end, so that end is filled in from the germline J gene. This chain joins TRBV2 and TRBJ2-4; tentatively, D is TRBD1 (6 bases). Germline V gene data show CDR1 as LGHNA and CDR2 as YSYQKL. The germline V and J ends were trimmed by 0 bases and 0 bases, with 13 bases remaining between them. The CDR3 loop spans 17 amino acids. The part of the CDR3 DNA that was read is TGTGCCAGCAGCCAAGATCCCGGACAGACTAGTCAAAAC. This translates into CASSQDPGQTSQN. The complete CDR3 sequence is CASSQDPGQTSQNTLYF.

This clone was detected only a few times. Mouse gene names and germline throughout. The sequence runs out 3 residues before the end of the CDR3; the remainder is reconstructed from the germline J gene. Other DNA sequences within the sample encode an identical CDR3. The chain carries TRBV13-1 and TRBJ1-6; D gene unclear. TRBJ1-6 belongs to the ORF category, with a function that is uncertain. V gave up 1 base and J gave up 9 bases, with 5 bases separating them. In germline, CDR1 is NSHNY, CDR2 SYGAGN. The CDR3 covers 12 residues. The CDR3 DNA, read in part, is TGTGCCAGCAGTGATAAGGGTTCGCCC. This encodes CASSDKGSP. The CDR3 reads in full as CASSDKGSPLYF.

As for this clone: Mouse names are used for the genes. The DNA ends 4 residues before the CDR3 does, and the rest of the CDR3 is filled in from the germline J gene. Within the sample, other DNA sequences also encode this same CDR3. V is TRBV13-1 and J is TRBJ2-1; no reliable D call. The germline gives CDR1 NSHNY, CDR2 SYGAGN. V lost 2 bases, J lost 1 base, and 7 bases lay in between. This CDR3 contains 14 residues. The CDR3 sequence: CASSERVNYAEQFF. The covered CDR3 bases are TGTGCCAGCAGTGAAAGGGTAAACTATGCT.

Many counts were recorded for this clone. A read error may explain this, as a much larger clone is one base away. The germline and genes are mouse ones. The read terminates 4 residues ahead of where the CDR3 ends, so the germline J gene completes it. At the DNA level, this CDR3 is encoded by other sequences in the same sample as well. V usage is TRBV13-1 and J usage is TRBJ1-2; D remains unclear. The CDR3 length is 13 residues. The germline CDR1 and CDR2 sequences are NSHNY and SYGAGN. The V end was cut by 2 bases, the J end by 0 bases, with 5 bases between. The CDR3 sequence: CASSESANSDYTF. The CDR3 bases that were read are TGTGCCAGCAGTGAATCAGCAAACTCC.

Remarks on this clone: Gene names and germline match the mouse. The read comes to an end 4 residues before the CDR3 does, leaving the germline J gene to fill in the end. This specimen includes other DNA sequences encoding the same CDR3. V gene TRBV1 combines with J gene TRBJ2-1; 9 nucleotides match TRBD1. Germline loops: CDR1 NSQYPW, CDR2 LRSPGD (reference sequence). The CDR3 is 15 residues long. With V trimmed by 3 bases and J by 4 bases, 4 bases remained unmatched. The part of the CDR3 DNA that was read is TGCACCTGCAGTGCCGTGACAGGGGGTTATGCT. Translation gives CTCSAVTGGYA. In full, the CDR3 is CTCSAVTGGYAEQFF.

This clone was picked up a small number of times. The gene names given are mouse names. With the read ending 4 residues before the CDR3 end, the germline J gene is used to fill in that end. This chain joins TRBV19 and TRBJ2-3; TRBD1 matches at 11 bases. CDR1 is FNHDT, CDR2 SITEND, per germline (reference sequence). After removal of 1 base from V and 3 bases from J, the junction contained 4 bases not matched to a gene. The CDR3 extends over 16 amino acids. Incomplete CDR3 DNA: TGTGCCAGCAGTATACGGGACAGGGGGACGGCAGAA. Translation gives CASSIRDRGTAE. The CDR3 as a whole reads CASSIRDRGTAETLYF.

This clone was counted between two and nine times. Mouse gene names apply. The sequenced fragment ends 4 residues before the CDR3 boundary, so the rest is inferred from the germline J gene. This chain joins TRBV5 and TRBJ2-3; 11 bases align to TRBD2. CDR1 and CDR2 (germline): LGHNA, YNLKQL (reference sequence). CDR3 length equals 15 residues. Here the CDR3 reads CASSQDDWGGETLYF. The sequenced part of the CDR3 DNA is TGTGCCAGCAGCCAAGACGACTGGGGGGGAGAA.

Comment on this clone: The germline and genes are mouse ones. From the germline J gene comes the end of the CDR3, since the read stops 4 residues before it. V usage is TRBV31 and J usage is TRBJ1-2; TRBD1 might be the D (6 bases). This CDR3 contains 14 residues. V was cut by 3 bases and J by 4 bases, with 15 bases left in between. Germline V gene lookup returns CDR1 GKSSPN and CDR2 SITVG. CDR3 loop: CAWRQQGMGSDYTF. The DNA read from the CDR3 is TGTGCCTGGAGACAACAGGGAATGGGCTCC.

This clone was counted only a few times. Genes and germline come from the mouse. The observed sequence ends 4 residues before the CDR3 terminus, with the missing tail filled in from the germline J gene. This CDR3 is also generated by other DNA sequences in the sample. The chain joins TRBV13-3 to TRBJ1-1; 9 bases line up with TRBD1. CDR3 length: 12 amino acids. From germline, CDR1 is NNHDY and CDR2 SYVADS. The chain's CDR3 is CASSGQGAEVFF. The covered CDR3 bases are TGTGCCAGCAGTGGACAGGGGGCA.

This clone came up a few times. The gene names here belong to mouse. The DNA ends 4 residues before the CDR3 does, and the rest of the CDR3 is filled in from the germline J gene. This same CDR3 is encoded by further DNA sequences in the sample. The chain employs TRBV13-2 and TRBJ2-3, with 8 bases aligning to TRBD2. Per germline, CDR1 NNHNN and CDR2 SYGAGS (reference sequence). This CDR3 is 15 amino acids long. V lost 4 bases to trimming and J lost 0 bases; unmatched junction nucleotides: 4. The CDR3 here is CASGLTGGSAETLYF. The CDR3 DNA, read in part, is TGTGCCAGCGGTCTTACTGGGGGTAGTGCAGAA.

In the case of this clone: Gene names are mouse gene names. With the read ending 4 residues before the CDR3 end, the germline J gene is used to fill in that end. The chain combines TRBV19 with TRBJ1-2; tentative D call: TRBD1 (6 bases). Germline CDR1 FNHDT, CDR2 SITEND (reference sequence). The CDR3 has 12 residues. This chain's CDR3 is CASSMRDIDYTF. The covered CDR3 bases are TGTGCCAGCAGTATGAGGGACATC.

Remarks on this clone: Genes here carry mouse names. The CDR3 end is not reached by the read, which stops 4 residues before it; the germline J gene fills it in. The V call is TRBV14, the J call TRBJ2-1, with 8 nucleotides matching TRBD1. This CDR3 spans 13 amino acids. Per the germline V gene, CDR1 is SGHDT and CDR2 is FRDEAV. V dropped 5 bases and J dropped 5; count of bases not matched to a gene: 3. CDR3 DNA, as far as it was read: TGTGCCAGCAGGAAGACAGGGGATGCT. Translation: CASRKTGDA. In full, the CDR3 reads CASRKTGDAEQFF.

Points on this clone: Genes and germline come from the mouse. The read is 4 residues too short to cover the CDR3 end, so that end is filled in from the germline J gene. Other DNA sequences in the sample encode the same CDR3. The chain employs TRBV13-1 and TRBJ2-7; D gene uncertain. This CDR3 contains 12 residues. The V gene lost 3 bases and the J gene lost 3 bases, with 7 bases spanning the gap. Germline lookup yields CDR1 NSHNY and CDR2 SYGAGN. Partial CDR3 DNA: TGTGCCAGCAGTGGACAAAACTAT. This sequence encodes CASSGQNY. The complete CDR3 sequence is CASSGQNYEQYF.

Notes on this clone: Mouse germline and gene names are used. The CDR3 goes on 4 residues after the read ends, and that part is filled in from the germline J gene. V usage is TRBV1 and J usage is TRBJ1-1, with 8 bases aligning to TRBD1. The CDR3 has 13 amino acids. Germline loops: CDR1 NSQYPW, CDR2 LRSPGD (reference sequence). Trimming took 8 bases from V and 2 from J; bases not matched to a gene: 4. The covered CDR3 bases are TGCACCTGCGAGCAGGGGGCCAACACA. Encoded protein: CTCEQGANT. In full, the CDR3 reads CTCEQGANTEVFF.

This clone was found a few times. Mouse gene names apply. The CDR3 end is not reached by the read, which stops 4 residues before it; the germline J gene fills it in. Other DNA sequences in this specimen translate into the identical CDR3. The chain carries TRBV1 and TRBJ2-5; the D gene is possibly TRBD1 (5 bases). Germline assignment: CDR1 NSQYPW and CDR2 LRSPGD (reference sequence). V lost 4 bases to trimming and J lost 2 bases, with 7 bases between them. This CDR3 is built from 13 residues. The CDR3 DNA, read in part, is TGCACCTGCAGTGGGACAATCCAAGAC. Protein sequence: CTCSGTIQD. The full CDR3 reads CTCSGTIQDTQYF.